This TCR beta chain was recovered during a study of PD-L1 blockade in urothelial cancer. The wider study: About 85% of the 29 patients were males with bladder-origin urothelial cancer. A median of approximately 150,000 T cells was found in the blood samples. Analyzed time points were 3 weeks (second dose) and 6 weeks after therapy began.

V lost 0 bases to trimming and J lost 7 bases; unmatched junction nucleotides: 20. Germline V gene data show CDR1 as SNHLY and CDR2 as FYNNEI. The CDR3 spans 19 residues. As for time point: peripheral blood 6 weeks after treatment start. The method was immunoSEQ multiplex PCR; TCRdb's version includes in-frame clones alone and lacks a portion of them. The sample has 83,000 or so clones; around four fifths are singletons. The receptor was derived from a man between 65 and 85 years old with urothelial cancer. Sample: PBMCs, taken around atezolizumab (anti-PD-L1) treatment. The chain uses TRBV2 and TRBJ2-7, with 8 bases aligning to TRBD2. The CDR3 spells CASSEASGLVTFLSSEQYF. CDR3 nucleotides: TGTGCCAGCAGTGAAGCTTCGGGACTAGTAACTTTTCTATCGAGTGAGCAGTACTTC. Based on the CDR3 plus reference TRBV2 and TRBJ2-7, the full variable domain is EPEVTQTPSHQVTQMGQEVILRCVPISNHLYFYWYRQILGQKVEFLVSFYNNEISEKSEIFDDQFSVERPDGSNFTLKIRSTKLEDSAMYFCASSEASGLVTFLSSEQYFGPGTRLTVT.